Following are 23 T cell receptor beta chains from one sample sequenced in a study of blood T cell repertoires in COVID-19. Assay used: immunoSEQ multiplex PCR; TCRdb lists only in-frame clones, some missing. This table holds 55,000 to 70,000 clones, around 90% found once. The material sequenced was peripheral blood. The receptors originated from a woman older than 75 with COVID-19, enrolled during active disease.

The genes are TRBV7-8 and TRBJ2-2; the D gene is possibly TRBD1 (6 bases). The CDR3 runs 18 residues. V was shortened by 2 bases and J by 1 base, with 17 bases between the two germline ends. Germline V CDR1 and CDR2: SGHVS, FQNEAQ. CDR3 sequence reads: CASSLYGYGTQNTGELFF. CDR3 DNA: TGTGCCAGCAGCTTATACGGCTACGGGACACAGAACACCGGGGAGCTGTTTTTT.

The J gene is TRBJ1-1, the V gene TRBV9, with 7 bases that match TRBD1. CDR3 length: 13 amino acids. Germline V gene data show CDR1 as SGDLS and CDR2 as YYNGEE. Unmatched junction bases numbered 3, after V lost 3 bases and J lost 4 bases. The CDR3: CASSARDSTEAFF. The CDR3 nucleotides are TGTGCCAGCAGCGCCCGGGACAGCACTGAAGCTTTCTTT.

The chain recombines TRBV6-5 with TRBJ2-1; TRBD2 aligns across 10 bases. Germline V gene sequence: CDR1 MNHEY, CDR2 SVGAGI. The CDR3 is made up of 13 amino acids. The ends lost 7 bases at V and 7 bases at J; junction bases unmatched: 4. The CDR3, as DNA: TGTGCCAGCAATAGCGGGGGGTTTAATGAGCAGTTCTTC. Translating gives CASNSGGFNEQFF.

The CDR3: CAIRGTDTEAFF. DNA of the CDR3: TGTGCCATCAGGGGGACAGACACTGAAGCTTTCTTT. The chain recombines TRBV10-3 with TRBJ1-1; 7 bases are a match to TRBD1. Germline assignment: CDR1 ENHRY and CDR2 SYGVKD. This CDR3 has 12 residues. The V gene end was trimmed by 6 bases and the J gene end by 3 bases; junction bases not matched to a gene: 1.

The CDR3 sequence is CASSLVGQGGSPLHF. DNA for the CDR3: TGTGCCAGCAGTTTAGTAGGACAGGGTGGTTCACCCCTCCACTTT. The rearrangement joins TRBV28 to TRBJ1-6; 8 nucleotides line up with TRBD1. The germline V gene encodes CDR1 MDHEN and CDR2 SYDVKM. This CDR3 has 15 residues. V lost 2 bases, J lost 9 bases, and 6 bases stayed unmatched.

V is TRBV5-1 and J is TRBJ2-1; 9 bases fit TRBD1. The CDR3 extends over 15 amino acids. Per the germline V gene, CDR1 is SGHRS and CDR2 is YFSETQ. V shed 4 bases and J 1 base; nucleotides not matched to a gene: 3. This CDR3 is CASSAGTGSYNEQFF. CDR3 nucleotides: TGCGCCAGCAGCGCCGGGACAGGGTCCTACAATGAGCAGTTCTTC.

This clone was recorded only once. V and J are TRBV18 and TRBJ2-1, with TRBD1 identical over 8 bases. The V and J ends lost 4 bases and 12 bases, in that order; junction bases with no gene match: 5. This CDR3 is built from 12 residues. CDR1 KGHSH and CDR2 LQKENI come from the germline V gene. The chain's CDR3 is CASSRKQGGQFF. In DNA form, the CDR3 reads TGTGCCAGCTCACGAAAACAGGGGGGGCAGTTCTTC.

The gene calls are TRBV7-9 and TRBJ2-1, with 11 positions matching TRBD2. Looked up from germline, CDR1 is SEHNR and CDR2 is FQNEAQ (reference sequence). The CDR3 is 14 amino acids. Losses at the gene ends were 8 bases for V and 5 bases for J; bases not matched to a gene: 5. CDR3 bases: TGTGCCAGCCTTAGCGGGGGGGTACACAATGAGCAGTTCTTC. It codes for CASLSGGVHNEQFF.

The CDR3 loop is CASSLQGRQNYNSPLHF. CDR3 nucleotides: TGTGCCAGCTCACTCCAAGGACGACAGAACTATAATTCACCCCTCCACTTT. This chain connects TRBV18 to TRBJ1-6, with D maybe TRBD1 (5 bases). V dropped 4 bases and J dropped 3 bases, with 16 bases sitting between them. CDR1 and CDR2 (germline): KGHSH, LQKENI. CDR3 size: 17 residues.

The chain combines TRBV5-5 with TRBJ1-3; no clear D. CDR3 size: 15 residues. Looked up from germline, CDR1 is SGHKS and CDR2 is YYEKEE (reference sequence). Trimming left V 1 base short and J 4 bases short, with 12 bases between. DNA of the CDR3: TGTGCCAGCAGCTTGTTTTTAGCGAGGGGAAACACCATATATTTT. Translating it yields CASSLFLARGNTIYF.

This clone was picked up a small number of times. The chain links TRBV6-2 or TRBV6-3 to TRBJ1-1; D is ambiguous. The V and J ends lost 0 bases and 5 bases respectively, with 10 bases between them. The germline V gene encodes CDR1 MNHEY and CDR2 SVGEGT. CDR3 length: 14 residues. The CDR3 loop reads CASSYSERETEAFF. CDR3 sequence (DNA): TGTGCCAGCAGTTACTCGGAGCGGGAAACTGAAGCTTTCTTT.

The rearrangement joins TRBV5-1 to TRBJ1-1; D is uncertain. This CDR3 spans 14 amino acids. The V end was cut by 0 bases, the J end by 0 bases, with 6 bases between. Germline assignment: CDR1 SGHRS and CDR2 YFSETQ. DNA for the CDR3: TGCGCCAGCAGCTTGGCCGCGGTGAACACTGAAGCTTTCTTT. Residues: CASSLAAVNTEAFF.

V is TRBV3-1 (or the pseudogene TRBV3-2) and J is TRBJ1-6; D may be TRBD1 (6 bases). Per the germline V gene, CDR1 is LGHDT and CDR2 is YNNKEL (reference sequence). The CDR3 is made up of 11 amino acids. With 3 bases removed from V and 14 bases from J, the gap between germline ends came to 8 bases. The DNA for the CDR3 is TGTGCCAGCAGCCAGGGGGCATCCCTCCACTTT. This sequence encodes CASSQGASLHF.

The chain's CDR3 is CASSQVHSGESPLHF. DNA of the CDR3: TGTGCCAGCAGCCAAGTGCACAGTGGTGAATCACCCCTCCACTTT. The chain links TRBV3-1 (or the pseudogene TRBV3-2) to TRBJ1-6, with no clear D. Germline V lookup: CDR1 LGHDT, CDR2 YNNKEL (reference sequence). The V gene lost 1 base and the J gene lost 10 bases, with 14 bases spanning the gap. This CDR3 has 15 residues.

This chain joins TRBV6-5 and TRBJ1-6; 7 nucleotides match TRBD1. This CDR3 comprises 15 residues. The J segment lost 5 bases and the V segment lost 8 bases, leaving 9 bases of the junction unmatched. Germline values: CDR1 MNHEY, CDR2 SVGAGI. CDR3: CASQTGVVNNSPLHF. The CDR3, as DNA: TGTGCCAGCCAAACAGGGGTGGTGAATAATTCACCCCTCCACTTT.

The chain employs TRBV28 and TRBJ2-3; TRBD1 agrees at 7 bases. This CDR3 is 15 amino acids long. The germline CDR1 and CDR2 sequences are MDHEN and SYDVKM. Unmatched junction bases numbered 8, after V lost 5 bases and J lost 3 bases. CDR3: CASSKGGAGTDTQYF. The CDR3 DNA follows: TGTGCCAGCAGTAAAGGGGGCGCGGGTACAGATACGCAGTATTTT.

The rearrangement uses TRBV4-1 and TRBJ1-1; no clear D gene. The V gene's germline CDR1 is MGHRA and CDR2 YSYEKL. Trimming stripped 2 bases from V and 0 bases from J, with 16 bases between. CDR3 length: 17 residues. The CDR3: CASSQKGRALLNTEAFF. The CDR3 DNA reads TGCGCCAGCAGCCAAAAAGGGAGGGCCCTTTTGAACACTGAAGCTTTCTTT.

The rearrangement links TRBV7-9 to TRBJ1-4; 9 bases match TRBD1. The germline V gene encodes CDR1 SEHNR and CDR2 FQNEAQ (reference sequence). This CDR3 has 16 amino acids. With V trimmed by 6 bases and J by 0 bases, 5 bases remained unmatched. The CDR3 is CASRPTGGSTNEKLFF. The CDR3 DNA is TGTGCCAGCAGACCCACAGGGGGCTCAACTAATGAAAAACTGTTTTTT.

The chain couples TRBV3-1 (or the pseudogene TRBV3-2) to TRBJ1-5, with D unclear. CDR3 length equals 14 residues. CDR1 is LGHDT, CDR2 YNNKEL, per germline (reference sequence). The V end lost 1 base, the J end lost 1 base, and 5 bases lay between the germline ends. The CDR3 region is CASSQASSNQPQHF. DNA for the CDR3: TGTGCCAGCAGCCAAGCATCCAGCAATCAGCCCCAGCATTTT.

The DNA for the CDR3 is TGTGCCAGCAGTGAAAGCTTTTCGGGGATACGGGCTTTCTTT. It codes for CASSESFSGIRAFF. V is TRBV2 and J is TRBJ1-1; no definite D call. This CDR3 region has 14 residues. The germline CDR1 and CDR2 sequences are SNHLY and FYNNEI. V was cut by 2 bases and J by 11 bases, with 18 bases left in between.

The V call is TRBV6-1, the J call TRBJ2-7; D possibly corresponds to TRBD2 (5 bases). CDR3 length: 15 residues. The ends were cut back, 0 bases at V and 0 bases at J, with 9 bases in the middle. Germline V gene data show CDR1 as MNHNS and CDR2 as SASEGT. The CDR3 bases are TGTGCCAGCAGTGAAGCAACGCGGGTCTCCTACGAGCAGTACTTC. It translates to CASSEATRVSYEQYF.

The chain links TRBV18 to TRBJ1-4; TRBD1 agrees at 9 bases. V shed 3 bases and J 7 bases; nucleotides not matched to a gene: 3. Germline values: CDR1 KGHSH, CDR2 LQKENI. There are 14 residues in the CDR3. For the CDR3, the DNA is TGTGCCAGCTCACCGGACAGGGGTTCTGAAAAACTGTTTTTT. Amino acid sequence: CASSPDRGSEKLFF.

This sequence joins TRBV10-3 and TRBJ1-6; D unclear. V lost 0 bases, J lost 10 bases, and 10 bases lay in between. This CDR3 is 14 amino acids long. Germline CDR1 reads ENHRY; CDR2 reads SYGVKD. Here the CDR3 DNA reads TGTGCCATCAGTGAGTCGAGGCAGTACTCACCCCTCCACTTT. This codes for CAISESRQYSPLHF.